Listed here are 3 T cell receptor beta chains from one sample, sequenced in a study of blood T cell repertoires in COVID-19. Sequencing used immunoSEQ multiplex PCR; TCRdb keeps in-frame clones, though not all of them. Altogether 120,000 to 150,000 clones are present, 84% being singletons, with the ten largest covering less than 6%. The specimen was PBMCs or T cells enriched from blood (not recorded which). The source of these receptors is a woman aged 50 to 60 who had been exposed to COVID-19.

The rearrangement links TRBV19 to TRBJ2-7; 9 bases line up with TRBD2. The germline V gene has CDR1 LNHDA and CDR2 SQIVND (reference sequence). The CDR3 is 14 residues long. Trimming cost V 5 bases and J 4 bases; bases outside gene matches: 6. This CDR3 reads CASSYGTSRYEQYF. The CDR3 DNA is TGTGCCAGTAGTTACGGGACTAGCCGATACGAGCAGTACTTC.

The genes are TRBV25-1 and TRBJ1-1, with D possibly matching TRBD1 (5 bases). Germline V lookup: CDR1 MGHDK, CDR2 SYGVNS. V was pared by 11 bases and J by 1 base, with 11 bases between. This CDR3 is 12 amino acids long. This CDR3 reads CAARRGNTEAFF. DNA for the CDR3: TGTGCCGCCCGTAGGGGGAACACTGAAGCTTTCTTT.

The chain combines TRBV7-2 with TRBJ1-1; no definite D call. V lost 0 bases, J lost 4 bases, and 12 bases lay in between. CDR1 and CDR2 from the germline V gene are SGHTA and FQGNSA. This CDR3 region has 15 residues. CDR3 residues: CASSLAPGSGTEAFF. CDR3 DNA sequence: TGTGCCAGCAGCTTAGCTCCGGGGTCGGGCACTGAAGCTTTCTTT.